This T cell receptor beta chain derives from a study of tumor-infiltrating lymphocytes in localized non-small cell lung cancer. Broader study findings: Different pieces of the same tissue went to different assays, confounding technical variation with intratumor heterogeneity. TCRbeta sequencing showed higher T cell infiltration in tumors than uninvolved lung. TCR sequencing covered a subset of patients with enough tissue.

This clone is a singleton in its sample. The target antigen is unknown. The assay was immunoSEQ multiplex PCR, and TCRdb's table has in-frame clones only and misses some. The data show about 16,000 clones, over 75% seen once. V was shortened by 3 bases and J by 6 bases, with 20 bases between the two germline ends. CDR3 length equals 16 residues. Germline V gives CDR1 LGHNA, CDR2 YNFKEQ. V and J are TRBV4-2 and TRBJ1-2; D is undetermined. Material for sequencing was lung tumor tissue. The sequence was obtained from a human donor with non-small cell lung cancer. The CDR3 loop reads CASSQPRLRKGNGYTF. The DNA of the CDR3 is TGTGCCAGCAGCCAGCCTCGTTTGAGAAAAGGCAATGGCTACACCTTC.